This T cell receptor beta chain was sequenced in a study of T cells in Graves' hyperthyroidism and ophthalmopathy. General study results and limits: Blood also held most thyroid clonotypes expanded beyond 0.001. With a median lead of approximately six months before onset, the model predicted ophthalmopathy.

On this clonotype: What it binds is not known.

The CDR3 is made up of 12 amino acids. The V and J ends lost 7 bases and 10 bases, in that order; junction bases with no gene match: 9. In germline, CDR1 is SQVTM, CDR2 ANQGSEA. Graves' hyperthyroidism was deemed stable absent ophthalmopathy progression within 18 months. Template material for amplifying TCR beta CDR3 regions consisted of RNA transcripts. First-round RT-PCR with HTBI primers amplified the TCR CDR3 region. From the multiplex PCR reads, TCRdb called clonotypes with MiXCR, one entry per CDR3 protein. The table shows hundreds of thousands of distinct CDR3 sequences, with around 45% occurring only once.

The chain employs TRBV29-1 and TRBJ1-4; TRBD1 matches 7 bases. Sequencing was carried out using peripheral blood or thyroid tissue (not recorded which). The sequence was collected from a woman aged 18-29 years with Graves' hyperthyroidism. This CDR3 is CSAAGGRGKLFF. In DNA form, the CDR3 reads TGCAGCGCCGCAGGGGGAAGGGGAAAACTGTTTTTT.